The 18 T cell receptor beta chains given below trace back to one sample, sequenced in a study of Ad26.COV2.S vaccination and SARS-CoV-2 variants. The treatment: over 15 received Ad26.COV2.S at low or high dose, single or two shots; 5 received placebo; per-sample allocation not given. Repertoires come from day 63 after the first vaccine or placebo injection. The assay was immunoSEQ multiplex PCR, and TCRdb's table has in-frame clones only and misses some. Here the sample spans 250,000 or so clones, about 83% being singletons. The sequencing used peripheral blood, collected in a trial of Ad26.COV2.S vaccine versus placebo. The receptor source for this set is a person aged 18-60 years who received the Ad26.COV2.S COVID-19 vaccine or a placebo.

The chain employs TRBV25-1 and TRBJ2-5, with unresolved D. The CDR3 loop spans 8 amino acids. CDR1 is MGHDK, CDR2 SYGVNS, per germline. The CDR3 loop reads CVEETQYF. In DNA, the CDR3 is TGTGTCGAAGAGACCCAGTACTTC.

Here the CDR3 DNA reads TGTGCCAGCAGCTTAGACAGCGGGCGGTATGTACGAGGCTACACCTTC. Protein: CASSLDSGRYVRGYTF. The chain combines TRBV11-2 with TRBJ1-2; D ambiguous. Germline V gene sequence: CDR1 SGHAT, CDR2 FQNNGV. The CDR3 is made up of 16 amino acids. Trimming took 0 bases from V and 8 from J, leaving 19 bases between them.

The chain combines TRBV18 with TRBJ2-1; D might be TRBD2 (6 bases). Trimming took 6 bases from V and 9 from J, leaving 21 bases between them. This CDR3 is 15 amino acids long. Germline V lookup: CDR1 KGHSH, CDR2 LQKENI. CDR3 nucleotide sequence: TGTGCCAGCTCCCGAGGAGGGCACGGGCCGGGTGAGCAGTTCTTC. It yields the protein CASSRGGHGPGEQFF.

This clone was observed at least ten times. CDR3 DNA sequence: TGTGCCAGCAGTTTTACGGGGGAGAACAATGAGCAGTTCTTC. This encodes CASSFTGENNEQFF. The J gene is TRBJ2-1, the V gene TRBV6-2 or TRBV6-3; TRBD2 is a possible D gene (6 bases). V was clipped by 4 bases and J by 5 bases, with 12 bases between them. CDR3 size: 14 residues. The germline V gene has CDR1 MNHEY and CDR2 SVGEGT.

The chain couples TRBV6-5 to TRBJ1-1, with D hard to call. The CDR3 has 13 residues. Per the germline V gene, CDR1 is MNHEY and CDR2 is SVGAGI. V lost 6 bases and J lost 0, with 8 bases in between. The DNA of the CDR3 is TGTGCCAGCAGCAGACGGATGAACACTGAAGCTTTCTTT. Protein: CASSRRMNTEAFF.

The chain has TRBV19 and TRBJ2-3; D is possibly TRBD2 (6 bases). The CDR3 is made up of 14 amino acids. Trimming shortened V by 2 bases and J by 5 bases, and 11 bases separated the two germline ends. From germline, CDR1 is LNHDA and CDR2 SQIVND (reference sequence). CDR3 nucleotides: TGTGCCAGTAGTATAACGGGGGTAGGAGATACGCAGTATTTT. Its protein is CASSITGVGDTQYF.

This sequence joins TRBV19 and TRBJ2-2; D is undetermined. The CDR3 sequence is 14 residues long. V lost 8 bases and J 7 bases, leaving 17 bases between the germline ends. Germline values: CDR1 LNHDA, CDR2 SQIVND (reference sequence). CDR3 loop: CASRRSLQDGELFF. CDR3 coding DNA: TGTGCCAGTCGCCGTTCTCTTCAGGACGGGGAGCTGTTTTTT.

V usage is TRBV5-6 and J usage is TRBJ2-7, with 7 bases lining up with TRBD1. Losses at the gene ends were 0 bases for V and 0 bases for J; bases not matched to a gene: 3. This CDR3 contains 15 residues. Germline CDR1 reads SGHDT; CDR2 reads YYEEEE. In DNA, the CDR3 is TGTGCCAGCAGCTTGGGTGGGGACAGCTCCTACGAGCAGTACTTC. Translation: CASSLGGDSSYEQYF.

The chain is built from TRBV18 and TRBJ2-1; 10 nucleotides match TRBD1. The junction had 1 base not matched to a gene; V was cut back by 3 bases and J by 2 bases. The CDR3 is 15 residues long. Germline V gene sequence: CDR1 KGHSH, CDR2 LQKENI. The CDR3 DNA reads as TGTGCCAGCTCACCCGGACAGGGGGCCTACAATGAGCAGTTCTTC. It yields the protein CASSPGQGAYNEQFF.

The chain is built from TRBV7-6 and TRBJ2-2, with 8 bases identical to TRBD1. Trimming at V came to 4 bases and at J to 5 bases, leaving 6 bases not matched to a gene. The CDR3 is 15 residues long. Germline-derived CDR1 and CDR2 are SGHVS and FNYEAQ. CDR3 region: CASSSTGGRTGELFF. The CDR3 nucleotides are TGTGCCAGCAGCTCTACAGGGGGGAGAACCGGGGAGCTGTTTTTT.

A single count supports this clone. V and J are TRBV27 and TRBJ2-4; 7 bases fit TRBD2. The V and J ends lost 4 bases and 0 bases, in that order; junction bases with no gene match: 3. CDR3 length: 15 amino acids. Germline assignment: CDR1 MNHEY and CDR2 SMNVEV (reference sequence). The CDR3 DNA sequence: TGTGCCAGCAGTTCACTAGCGTTAGCCAAAAACATTCAGTACTTC. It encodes CASSSLALAKNIQYF.

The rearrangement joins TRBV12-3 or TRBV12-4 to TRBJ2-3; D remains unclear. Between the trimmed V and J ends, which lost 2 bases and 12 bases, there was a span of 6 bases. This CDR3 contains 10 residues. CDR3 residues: CASSLRPQYF. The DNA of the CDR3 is TGTGCCAGCAGTTTACGCCCACAGTATTTT.

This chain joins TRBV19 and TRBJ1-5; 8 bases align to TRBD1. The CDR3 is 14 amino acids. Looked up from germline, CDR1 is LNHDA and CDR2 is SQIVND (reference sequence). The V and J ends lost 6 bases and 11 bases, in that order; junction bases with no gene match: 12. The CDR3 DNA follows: TGTGCCAGTAGGACAGGGGTTACCGGCCGGTCCCAGCATTTT. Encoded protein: CASRTGVTGRSQHF. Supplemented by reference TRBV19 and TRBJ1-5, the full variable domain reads DGGITQSPKYLFRKEGQNVTLSCEQNLNHDAMYWYRQDPGQGLRLIYYSQIVNDFQKGDIAEGYSVSREKKESFPLTVTSAQKNPTAFYLCASRTGVTGRSQHFGDGTRLSIL.

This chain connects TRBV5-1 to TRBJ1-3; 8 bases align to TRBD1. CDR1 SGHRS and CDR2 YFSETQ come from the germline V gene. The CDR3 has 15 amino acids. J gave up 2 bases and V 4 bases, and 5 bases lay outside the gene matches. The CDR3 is CASSKGQAAGNTIYF. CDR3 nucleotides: TGCGCCAGCAGCAAGGGACAGGCCGCTGGAAACACCATATATTTT.

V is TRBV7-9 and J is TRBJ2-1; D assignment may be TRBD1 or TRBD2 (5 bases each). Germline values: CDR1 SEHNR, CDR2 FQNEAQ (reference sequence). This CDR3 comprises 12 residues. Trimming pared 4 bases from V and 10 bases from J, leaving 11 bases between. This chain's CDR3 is CASSSARDEQFF. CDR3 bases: TGTGCCAGCAGCTCCGCCCGGGACGAGCAGTTCTTC.

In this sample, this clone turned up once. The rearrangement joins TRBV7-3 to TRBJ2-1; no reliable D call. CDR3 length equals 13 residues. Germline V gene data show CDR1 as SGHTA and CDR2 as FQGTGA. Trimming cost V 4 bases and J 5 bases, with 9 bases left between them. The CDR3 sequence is CASSSGRNNEQFF. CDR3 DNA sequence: TGTGCCAGCAGCTCCGGCCGGAACAATGAGCAGTTCTTC.

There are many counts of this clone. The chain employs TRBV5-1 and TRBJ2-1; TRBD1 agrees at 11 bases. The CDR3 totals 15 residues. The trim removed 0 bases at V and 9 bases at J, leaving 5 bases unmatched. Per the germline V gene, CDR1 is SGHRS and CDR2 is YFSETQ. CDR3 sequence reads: CASSLDGTGGSEQFF. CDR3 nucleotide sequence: TGCGCCAGCAGCTTGGACGGGACAGGGGGGAGTGAGCAGTTCTTC.

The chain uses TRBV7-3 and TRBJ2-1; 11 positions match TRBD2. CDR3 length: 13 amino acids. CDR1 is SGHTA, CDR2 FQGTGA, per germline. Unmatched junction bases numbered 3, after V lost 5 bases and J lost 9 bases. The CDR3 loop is CASSTGTSGEQFF. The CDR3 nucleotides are TGTGCCAGCAGCACCGGGACTAGCGGTGAGCAGTTCTTC.